Following are 29 T cell receptor beta chains from one sample sequenced in a study of cytomegalovirus exposure and HLA in healthy donors. Primers included in the PCR were 60 Vbeta and 13 Jbeta primers. This table comes from immunoSEQ multiplex PCR, and its TCRdb copy is limited to in-frame clones, with some not included. The sample carries under 250,000 clones, roughly 79% recorded once. Sequenced input: PBMCs. The source of these receptors is a male donor in good health and CMV-seronegative.

This chain connects TRBV12-5 to TRBJ1-5, with 7 positions matching TRBD1. Germline V gene sequence: CDR1 LGHNT, CDR2 FRNRAP. The CDR3 is 14 residues long. The V and J ends lost 7 bases and 0 bases, in that order; junction bases with no gene match: 3. CDR3 DNA: TGTGCTAGTGCACAGGGGTATAGCAATCAGCCCCAGCATTTT. Protein product: CASAQGYSNQPQHF.

This rearrangement joins TRBV5-4 to TRBJ1-2; the D gene is possibly TRBD1 (5 bases). This CDR3 comprises 17 residues. Trimming removed 3 bases at V and 6 bases at J, with 24 bases between. Germline V CDR1 and CDR2: SGHNT, YYREEE (reference sequence). CDR3 coding DNA: TGTGCCAGCAGCTACGGGGCGGGCGGCGCGGGAGTGGATGGCTACACCTTC. Translating it yields CASSYGAGGAGVDGYTF.

The V gene is TRBV5-1, the J gene TRBJ2-7; 7 positions match TRBD1. CDR3 length equals 13 residues. CDR1 SGHRS and CDR2 YFSETQ come from the germline V gene. V shed 4 bases and J 2 bases; nucleotides not matched to a gene: 3. In nucleotides, the CDR3 is TGCGCCAGCAGCGCACAGGGGCCCTACGAGCAGTACTTC. Translation: CASSAQGPYEQYF.

V usage is TRBV18 and J usage is TRBJ2-2; no reliable D call. Germline CDR1 is KGHSH and CDR2 is LQKENI. The CDR3 contains 16 residues. Trimming took off 1 base at V and 0 bases at J, with 9 bases between the two ends. The CDR3 nucleotides read TGTGCCAGCTCACCACTTTCCCAGACGAACACCGGGGAGCTGTTTTTT. As protein: CASSPLSQTNTGELFF.

The chain couples TRBV29-1 to TRBJ2-7; 7 bases fit TRBD1. The germline CDR1 and CDR2 sequences are SQVTM and ANQGSEA. V lost 6 bases, J lost 0 bases, and 8 bases stayed unmatched. CDR3 size: 14 residues. CDR3 nucleotides: TGCAGCGTCTCGGGACAGATAAGCTCCTACGAGCAGTACTTC. It translates to CSVSGQISSYEQYF.

The gene calls are TRBV27 and TRBJ1-6; maybe TRBD1 (6 bases). V was cut by 2 bases and J by 5 bases, with 13 bases left in between. The CDR3 sequence is 16 residues long. CDR1 and CDR2 (germline): MNHEY, SMNVEV (reference sequence). As DNA, the CDR3 is TGTGCCAGCAGTTTAGTCAGGGGTGCTGATAATTCACCCCTCCACTTT. Translating it yields CASSLVRGADNSPLHF.

V is TRBV18 and J is TRBJ2-7, with 7 bases matching TRBD2. The germline CDR1 and CDR2 sequences are KGHSH and LQKENI. This CDR3 is built from 15 residues. V trimming: 6 bases; J trimming: 4 bases; junction bases outside the gene matches: 12. In DNA form, the CDR3 reads TGTGCCAGCTCCCAAATGGGGAGGGATTCGTACGAGCAGTACTTC. Encoded protein: CASSQMGRDSYEQYF.

V and J are TRBV27 and TRBJ2-7; TRBD2 matches at 13 bases. CDR3 length: 18 amino acids. After removal of 5 bases from V and 1 base from J, the junction contained 11 bases not matched to a gene. CDR1 is MNHEY and CDR2 is SMNVEV in the germline V gene (reference sequence). The DNA for the CDR3 is TGTGCCAGCAGTCCACGGACTAGCGGGAGTGACCCATCCTACGAGCAGTACTTC. It yields the protein CASSPRTSGSDPSYEQYF.

The chain has TRBV7-2 and TRBJ2-7, with D perhaps TRBD1 (5 bases). The V end lost 2 bases, the J end lost 1 base, and 12 bases lay between the germline ends. The V gene's germline CDR1 is SGHTA and CDR2 FQGNSA. CDR3 size: 15 residues. Here the CDR3 reads CASSLIRTPSYEQYF. The CDR3 DNA reads TGTGCCAGCAGCTTAATAAGGACACCATCCTACGAGCAGTACTTC.

The CDR3 here is CASSFGGGSPGGVYGYTF. Written as DNA, the CDR3 is TGTGCCAGCAGTTTCGGGGGGGGTTCGCCAGGGGGAGTCTATGGCTACACCTTC. The chain links TRBV27 to TRBJ1-2; 7 nucleotides line up with TRBD1. Germline V gene data show CDR1 as MNHEY and CDR2 as SMNVEV (reference sequence). The CDR3 contains 18 residues. With 3 bases clipped from V and 4 bases from J, the junction kept 17 bases outside the gene matches.

The V gene is TRBV6-5, the J gene TRBJ2-5; 9 nucleotides align to TRBD2. There are 13 residues in the CDR3. Germline loops: CDR1 MNHEY, CDR2 SVGAGI. The J segment lost 5 bases and the V segment lost 6 bases, leaving 4 bases of the junction unmatched. CDR3 sequence: CASRLAGWETQYF. CDR3 coding DNA: TGTGCCAGCAGGCTAGCGGGGTGGGAGACCCAGTACTTC.

The chain uses TRBV19 and TRBJ1-2; TRBD1 is a possible D gene (5 bases). The CDR3 runs 14 residues. V was trimmed by 0 bases and J by 4 bases, leaving 9 bases between them. Germline CDR1 is LNHDA and CDR2 is SQIVND (reference sequence). The CDR3, as DNA: TGTGCCAGTAGTATAGAGCGGGGGAGCTATGGCTACACCTTC. It encodes CASSIERGSYGYTF.

This clone occurred a few times. The chain carries TRBV7-2 and TRBJ1-4, with unresolved D. The CDR3 runs to 14 residues. Between the trimmed V and J ends, which lost 1 base and 5 bases, there was a span of 8 bases. Germline values: CDR1 SGHTA, CDR2 FQGNSA. The CDR3 DNA is TGTGCCAGCAGCTTAGGTCAGGAAAATGAAAAACTGTTTTTT. It is translated as CASSLGQENEKLFF.

The genes are TRBV5-1 and TRBJ1-2; 12 nucleotides align to TRBD1. The germline V gene encodes CDR1 SGHRS and CDR2 YFSETQ. The junction had 10 bases not matched to a gene; V was cut back by 3 bases and J by 4 bases. This CDR3 has 17 residues. CDR3 amino acids: CASSWDPGQGASYGYTF. CDR3 nucleotides: TGCGCCAGCAGCTGGGATCCGGGACAGGGGGCCAGCTATGGCTACACCTTC. The full variable domain, completed using reference TRBV5-1 and TRBJ1-2, is KAGVTQTPRYLIKTRGQQVTLSCSPISGHRSVSWYQQTPGQGLQFLFEYFSETQRNKGNFPGRFSGRQFSNSRSEMNVSTLELGDSALYLCASSWDPGQGASYGYTFGSGTRLTVV.

This rearrangement joins TRBV7-9 to TRBJ1-1, with 8 bases lining up with TRBD1. CDR3 length: 14 amino acids. CDR1 is SEHNR and CDR2 is FQNEAQ in the germline V gene (reference sequence). The ends lost 3 bases at V and 7 bases at J; junction bases unmatched: 7. As DNA, the CDR3 is TGTGCCAGCAGCTTGGGACAGGTCCATAGTGAAGCTTTCTTT. Residues: CASSLGQVHSEAFF.

The chain recombines TRBV9 with TRBJ2-3; D is undetermined. This CDR3 contains 15 residues. V lost 1 base and J 0 bases, leaving 9 bases between the germline ends. In germline, CDR1 is SGDLS, CDR2 YYNGEE. In DNA form, the CDR3 reads TGTGCCAGCAGCGTACAGCGAACTAGCACAGATACGCAGTATTTT. Translation: CASSVQRTSTDTQYF.

This chain joins TRBV7-9 and TRBJ2-3; D gene uncertain. Trimming removed 1 base from V and 4 bases from J, with 6 bases in between. This CDR3 region has 13 residues. CDR1 SEHNR and CDR2 FQNEAQ come from the germline V gene (reference sequence). DNA for the CDR3: TGTGCCAGCAGCTTAGACTCGGCAGATACGCAGTATTTT. Amino acids: CASSLDSADTQYF.

V and J are TRBV5-1 and TRBJ2-5; TRBD2 matches 8 bases. Germline V lookup: CDR1 SGHRS, CDR2 YFSETQ. The length of the CDR3 is 15 residues. J was trimmed by 2 bases and V by 3 bases; bases with no gene match: 6. This CDR3 reads CASSSSVAGQETQYF. The CDR3 region has the DNA TGCGCCAGCAGCTCGAGCGTAGCGGGACAAGAGACCCAGTACTTC. Using reference TRBV5-1 and TRBJ2-5 for the parts outside the CDR3, the full variable domain is KAGVTQTPRYLIKTRGQQVTLSCSPISGHRSVSWYQQTPGQGLQFLFEYFSETQRNKGNFPGRFSGRQFSNSRSEMNVSTLELGDSALYLCASSSSVAGQETQYFGPGTRLLVL.

The genes are TRBV6-5 and TRBJ2-1; TRBD2 matches 7 bases. V shed 6 bases and J 0 bases; nucleotides not matched to a gene: 5. CDR1 is MNHEY, CDR2 SVGAGI, per germline. The CDR3 is 15 residues long. CDR3 amino acids: CASSRGGSSYNEQFF. The CDR3 coding sequence is TGTGCCAGCAGCCGCGGGGGAAGCTCCTACAATGAGCAGTTCTTC.

V is TRBV27 and J is TRBJ1-2; D possibly corresponds to TRBD1 (5 bases). The CDR3 sequence is 14 residues long. Germline-derived CDR1 and CDR2 are MNHEY and SMNVEV (reference sequence). Between the trimmed V and J ends, which lost 3 bases and 1 base, there was a span of 9 bases. CDR3: CASSLGRVNYGYTF. In nucleotides, the CDR3 is TGTGCCAGCAGTTTGGGCAGGGTTAACTATGGCTACACCTTC.

V usage is TRBV30 and J usage is TRBJ2-7; 8 positions agree with TRBD1. The V gene's germline CDR1 is GTSNPN and CDR2 SVGIG (reference sequence). This CDR3 is 14 amino acids long. J lost 4 bases, V lost 4 bases, and 9 bases had no gene match. The CDR3 sequence is CAWTFDRGVYEQYF. CDR3 coding DNA: TGTGCCTGGACCTTCGACAGGGGTGTTTACGAGCAGTACTTC.

The V call is TRBV19, the J call TRBJ2-3, with TRBD1 matching 9 bases. Germline CDR1 is LNHDA and CDR2 is SQIVND (reference sequence). The CDR3 totals 15 residues. The junction had 11 bases not matched to a gene; V was cut back by 5 bases and J by 8 bases. The CDR3 loop is CASSPAGQGLGTQYF. As DNA, the CDR3 is TGTGCCAGTAGTCCCGCGGGACAGGGACTCGGTACGCAGTATTTT.

The gene calls are TRBV6-6 and TRBJ1-1, with a possible D match to TRBD1 (5 bases). The CDR3 totals 13 residues. Germline CDR1 and CDR2: MNHNY and SVGAGI (reference sequence). V dropped 3 bases and J dropped 11 bases, with 16 bases sitting between them. As DNA, the CDR3 is TGTGCCAGCAGTTATGCGCAGGGTCGGCGGGCTTTCTTT. This encodes CASSYAQGRRAFF.

J is TRBJ2-2 and V is TRBV27, with TRBD1 matching over 8 bases. This CDR3 region has 16 residues. The trim removed 2 bases at V and 4 bases at J, leaving 6 bases unmatched. Looked up from germline, CDR1 is MNHEY and CDR2 is SMNVEV (reference sequence). CDR3 amino acids: CASSLGQGLGTGELFF. The CDR3, as DNA: TGTGCCAGCAGTTTAGGACAGGGTCTAGGCACCGGGGAGCTGTTTTTT.

This rearrangement joins TRBV29-1 to TRBJ1-1; D might be TRBD1 (5 bases). This CDR3 region has 14 residues. V lost 5 bases to trimming and J lost 13 bases, with 26 bases between them. CDR1 SQVTM and CDR2 ANQGSEA come from the germline V gene. The CDR3 DNA is TGCAGCGTTTACCCCGGGACTGGCCCGGAATTCGATTTCTTT. Protein sequence: CSVYPGTGPEFDFF.

This rearrangement joins TRBV7-9 to TRBJ2-5, with 10 bases fitting TRBD2. CDR3 length: 18 amino acids. Per the germline V gene, CDR1 is SEHNR and CDR2 is FQNEAQ (reference sequence). Germline trimming cut 7 bases from V and 3 bases from J; bases unmatched to any gene: 17. The CDR3 DNA sequence: TGTGCCAGCACCCCCCAACGACTAGCGGGTAGATTTAAAGAGACCCAGTACTTC. As protein: CASTPQRLAGRFKETQYF.

The chain has TRBV6-6 and TRBJ2-7; TRBD1 aligns across 7 bases. The V and J ends lost 0 bases and 4 bases, in that order; junction bases with no gene match: 9. The CDR3 loop spans 16 amino acids. Germline V gene lookup returns CDR1 MNHNY and CDR2 SVGAGI (reference sequence). CDR3 protein: CASSYSPSGQRYEQYF. CDR3 bases: TGTGCCAGCAGTTACTCTCCATCGGGACAGCGTTACGAGCAGTACTTC.

The V gene is TRBV5-1, the J gene TRBJ1-1; 7 bases are shared with TRBD1. CDR3 length: 15 residues. Germline CDR1 SGHRS, CDR2 YFSETQ. V dropped 3 bases and J dropped 5; count of bases not matched to a gene: 10. CDR3 residues: CASSSTSGGRTEAFF. The CDR3 DNA is TGCGCCAGCAGCTCGACGTCAGGGGGAAGGACTGAAGCTTTCTTT.

This chain's CDR3 is CASSPLMSGYSGNTIYF. CDR3 coding DNA: TGTGCCAGCTCACCACTAATGTCAGGGTACTCTGGAAACACCATATATTTT. This chain joins TRBV18 and TRBJ1-3; weak D call: TRBD1 (5 bases). CDR3 length equals 17 residues. Per germline, CDR1 KGHSH and CDR2 LQKENI. V was cut by 1 base and J by 0 bases, with 13 bases left in between.